Listed here are 19 T cell receptor beta chains from one sample, sequenced in a study of CD8+ T cells in alopecia areata. RNA extraction was followed by reverse transcription into cDNA, which acted as the sequencing template. This table comes from immunoSEQ multiplex PCR, and its TCRdb copy is limited to in-frame clones, with some not included. The data hold roughly 200,000 clones, with more than 60% observed a single time. The input for sequencing was CD4+ T cells sorted from blood, taken at week 0. These receptors originate from a human donor with alopecia areata.

The chain uses TRBV23-1 and TRBJ2-7; the D is unclear. TRBV23-1 is treated as an ORF (open reading frame) with a function not yet certain. The ends were cut back, 8 bases at V and 2 bases at J, with 10 bases in the middle. This CDR3 contains 12 residues. CDR3 coding DNA: TGCGCCAGCGGATTCGGGCCCTACGAGCAGTACTTC. This gives the protein CASGFGPYEQYF.

This rearrangement joins TRBV30 to TRBJ1-1; D gene ambiguous. The germline gives CDR1 GTSNPN, CDR2 SVGIG (reference sequence). This CDR3 is built from 12 residues. V shed 3 bases and J shed 1 base, with 6 bases lying between them. The CDR3 loop is CAWRPQNTEAFF. CDR3 coding DNA: TGTGCCTGGAGGCCCCAGAACACTGAAGCTTTCTTT.

The genes are TRBV5-1 and TRBJ2-7; D not certain. Trimming shortened V by 2 bases and J by 2 bases, and 5 bases separated the two germline ends. Per the germline V gene, CDR1 is SGHRS and CDR2 is YFSETQ. The length of the CDR3 is 12 residues. The chain's CDR3 is CASSFGPYEQYF. The CDR3 nucleotides read TGCGCCAGCAGCTTCGGCCCCTACGAGCAGTACTTC.

This clone was observed a handful of times. This chain links TRBV2 with TRBJ1-2; D is ambiguous. The germline V gene encodes CDR1 SNHLY and CDR2 FYNNEI. The CDR3 has 13 amino acids. The V end lost 5 bases, the J end lost 8 bases, and 15 bases lay between the germline ends. CDR3 DNA sequence: TGTGCCAGCAGTACTAGAACGGCCGGGGGCTACACCTTC. Protein sequence: CASSTRTAGGYTF.

By share, this clone counts as medium-sized. V and J are TRBV7-3 and TRBJ1-1, with a possible D match to TRBD1 (6 bases). This CDR3 is 14 amino acids long. Germline values: CDR1 SGHTA, CDR2 FQGTGA. Trimming took off 3 bases at V and 2 bases at J, with 10 bases between the two ends. CDR3 in amino acids: CASSFAGDNTEAFF. The CDR3 coding sequence is TGTGCCAGCAGCTTTGCAGGGGATAACACTGAAGCTTTCTTT.

This clone was picked up a small number of times. CDR3 sequence: CASSRGQMNYGYTF. For the CDR3, the DNA is TGTGCCAGCTCCAGGGGGCAGATGAACTATGGCTACACCTTC. This chain links TRBV18 with TRBJ1-2, with 8 bases fitting TRBD1. CDR1 and CDR2 (germline): KGHSH, LQKENI. The CDR3 totals 14 residues. Trimming at V came to 6 bases and at J to 2 bases, leaving 5 bases not matched to a gene.

This clone occurred a few times. The chain couples TRBV6-5 to TRBJ2-5; 7 bases align to TRBD2. The germline V gene has CDR1 MNHEY and CDR2 SVGAGI. The CDR3 has 14 residues. V shed 7 bases, J shed 4 bases, and the junction held 9 bases outside the gene matches. The CDR3 nucleotides are TGTGCCAGCACCCCCGGAGGGAGGGGAGAGACCCAGTACTTC. It codes for CASTPGGRGETQYF.

The rearrangement joins TRBV5-6 to TRBJ2-3; 10 bases map to TRBD1. The ends lost 4 bases at V and 2 bases at J; junction bases unmatched: 7. The length of the CDR3 is 16 residues. CDR1 SGHDT and CDR2 YYEEEE come from the germline V gene. CDR3 amino acids: CASSLTGTGDTDTQYF. In DNA form, the CDR3 reads TGTGCCAGCAGCCTTACCGGGACAGGGGACACAGATACGCAGTATTTT. Based on the CDR3 plus reference TRBV5-6 and TRBJ2-3, the full variable domain is DAGVTQSPTHLIKTRGQQVTLRCSPKSGHDTVSWYQQALGQGPQFIFQYYEEEERQRGNFPDRFSGHQFPNYSSELNVNALLLGDSALYLCASSLTGTGDTDTQYFGPGTRLTVL.

The chain couples TRBV11-2 to TRBJ2-1; tentatively, D is TRBD2 (5 bases). Per germline, CDR1 SGHAT and CDR2 FQNNGV. CDR3 size: 13 residues. The germline V and J ends were trimmed by 2 bases and 8 bases, with 10 bases remaining between them. Here the CDR3 DNA reads TGTGCCAGCAGCTTATGGGAGTCCTATGAGCAGTTCTTC. Protein sequence: CASSLWESYEQFF.

For this clone: In this CDR3 the conserved last residue, phenylalanine or tryptophan, is missing, so a read error is likely. Because the CDR3's place on the DNA is in doubt, the DNA is left out and the CDR3 is given as listed by TCRdb. This chain links TRBV13 with TRBJ1-3; the D call of TRBD1 is as the table states it, not checked on the DNA. The CDR3 is 12 residues long, counting both termini. Germline loops: CDR1 PRHDT, CDR2 FYEKMQ (reference sequence). CDR3 region: CASRTLPDSLKL.

The chain recombines TRBV5-1 with TRBJ2-7, with a possible D match to TRBD1 (5 bases). CDR1 and CDR2 from the germline V gene are SGHRS and YFSETQ. V lost 2 bases and J lost 6, with 12 bases in between. This CDR3 contains 13 residues. This CDR3 is CASSLGDSSEQYF. CDR3 DNA sequence: TGCGCCAGCAGCTTAGGCGACAGTTCCGAGCAGTACTTC. Together with reference TRBV5-1 and TRBJ2-7, the CDR3 gives the full variable domain: KAGVTQTPRYLIKTRGQQVTLSCSPISGHRSVSWYQQTPGQGLQFLFEYFSETQRNKGNFPGRFSGRQFSNSRSEMNVSTLELGDSALYLCASSLGDSSEQYFGPGTRLTVT.

The V call is TRBV19, the J call TRBJ2-4; no definite D call. Deletions cut 5 bases from V and 10 bases from J, with 12 bases between. The length of the CDR3 is 12 residues. Per the germline V gene, CDR1 is LNHDA and CDR2 is SQIVND (reference sequence). This CDR3 reads CASSGPLRIQYF. In DNA form, the CDR3 reads TGTGCCAGTAGTGGTCCCCTTAGGATTCAGTACTTC. Supplemented by reference TRBV19 and TRBJ2-4, the full variable domain reads DGGITQSPKYLFRKEGQNVTLSCEQNLNHDAMYWYRQDPGQGLRLIYYSQIVNDFQKGDIAEGYSVSREKKESFPLTVTSAQKNPTAFYLCASSGPLRIQYFGAGTRLSVL.

The V gene is TRBV18, the J gene TRBJ2-7; D is possibly TRBD1 (7 bases). CDR3 size: 15 residues. The germline V gene has CDR1 KGHSH and CDR2 LQKENI. The V gene lost 3 bases and the J gene lost 1 base, with 13 bases spanning the gap. The CDR3 is CASSPPTGRSYEQYF. In DNA, the CDR3 is TGTGCCAGCTCACCCCCGACAGGGAGGTCCTACGAGCAGTACTTC.

Concerning this clone itself: One junction end does not reproduce the germline sequence, and a read error may be involved. The chain recombines TRBV27 with TRBJ1-1; D ambiguous. Germline V gene data show CDR1 as MNHEY and CDR2 as SMNVEV (reference sequence). The CDR3 has 11 residues. CDR3 nucleotide sequence: TGTGCCAGCAGGTTATTGACTGAAGCTTTCTTT. It is translated as CASRLLTEAFF.

The chain joins TRBV7-2 to TRBJ2-5; TRBD2 matches at 7 bases. The CDR3 is 14 amino acids. CDR1 and CDR2 from the germline V gene are SGHTA and FQGNSA. The junction had 4 bases not matched to a gene; V was cut back by 2 bases and J by 4 bases. The CDR3 DNA reads as TGTGCCAGCAGCTTAAGTTCGGGAGGAGAGACCCAGTACTTC. Protein sequence: CASSLSSGGETQYF.

This clone was found a few times. The same CDR3 also results from other DNA sequences found in this sample. The gene calls are TRBV30 and TRBJ1-2; D remains unclear. Germline CDR1 and CDR2: GTSNPN and SVGIG (reference sequence). The V and J ends lost 3 bases and 8 bases respectively, with 10 bases between them. The length of the CDR3 is 11 residues. CDR3 sequence: CAWSPGAGYTF. The CDR3 region has the DNA TGTGCCTGGAGCCCCGGAGCGGGCTACACCTTC.

This clone was detected a few times. This chain uses TRBV4-3 with TRBJ1-6; TRBD1 is a possible D gene (6 bases). The germline gives CDR1 LGHNA, CDR2 YSLEER. V dropped 0 bases and J dropped 9 bases, with 12 bases sitting between them. The CDR3 consists of 15 residues. This chain's CDR3 is CASSQDQGRGSPLHF. CDR3 DNA: TGCGCCAGCAGCCAAGATCAGGGGAGAGGTTCACCCCTCCACTTT.

This clone was observed a single time. The rearrangement links TRBV7-6 to TRBJ1-5; D perhaps matches TRBD1 (6 bases). The germline V and J ends were trimmed by 5 bases and 1 base, with 12 bases remaining between them. This CDR3 has 15 amino acids. CDR1 and CDR2 from the germline V gene are SGHVS and FNYEAQ. DNA for the CDR3: TGTGCCAGCAGCCTGAGTGGACAGAGCAATCAGCCCCAGCATTTT. Its protein is CASSLSGQSNQPQHF.

This clone has a handful of counts. The chain links TRBV2 to TRBJ2-3; 16 bases match TRBD2. V was clipped by 5 bases and J by 6 bases; unmatched bases: 14. There are 19 residues in the CDR3. Germline CDR1 SNHLY, CDR2 FYNNEI. CDR3 nucleotides: TGTGCCAGCAGTCCGGGACTAGCGGGGGGGTCCCTGGCATTCGATACGCAGTATTTT. Its protein product is CASSPGLAGGSLAFDTQYF.